This TCR beta chain was captured in a study of T-cell reconstitution after alpha-beta-depleted transplantation in children. The study, taken as a whole, reports: A year had passed since transplant, and T-cell counts and diversity by then came mostly from newly produced T cells. Alpha-beta T cells present about two months after transplant were reported to originate from several hundred expanded graft clones.

With respect to this clonotype: Its antigen remains unidentified.

The CDR3 sequence is 11 residues long. CDR1 and CDR2 from the germline V gene are DFQATT and SNEGSKA (reference sequence). V was shortened by 6 bases and J by 0 bases, with 2 bases between the two germline ends. Unique molecular identifiers tagged the TCRbeta library. TCRdb itself ran the PCR reads through MiXCR, one entry per CDR3 protein. The table includes 750,000 to 950,000 distinct CDR3 sequences, roughly 15% detected once. Sequenced material: PBMCs, mostly from graft donor cells, taken 360 days after TCRalphabeta/CD19-depleted stem cell transplant. The TCR comes from a male patient younger than 18 who had a stem cell transplant for acute lymphoblastic leukemia, so the T cells may come from the graft donor. The V gene is TRBV20-1, the J gene TRBJ1-4, with D hard to call. The CDR3 DNA follows: TGCAGTGCAGCAACTAATGAAAAACTGTTTTTT. This gives the protein CSAATNEKLFF.